Listed below are T cell receptor beta chains from one sample, sequenced in a study of T-cell reconstitution after alpha-beta-depleted transplantation in children. TCRdb re-analysed the PCR reads in MiXCR, keeping a single row per CDR3 protein. Of some 600,000 distinct CDR3 sequences in the sample, roughly 17% were seen once. The sequences come from PBMCs from the stem cell graft donor, collected from the stem cell graft. The origin of the receptors is a human donor who donated a stem cell graft to a child with acute myeloid leukemia. Each CDR3 is given with its conserved first and last residue. Each record gives: V gene, clone size, D gene, J gene, CDR3 DNA, CDR3 protein. A D gene is named only where the DNA matches it firmly. Rows give clone size only sometimes, using once, few, many, or a class for an expanded clone.

TRBV12-3/TRBV12-4	few	-	TRBJ2-1	TGTGCCAGCTTTGGCCCAGGTGTGCAATACAATGAGCAGTTCTTC	CASFGPGVQYNEQFF
TRBV7-6	few	-	TRBJ2-2	TGTGCCAGCAGCTTAGGCGGGGCGGCCGGGGAGCTGTTTTTT	CASSLGGAAGELFF
TRBV4-3	few	-	TRBJ1-5	TGCGCCAGCAGCCAAGAGTGGGGGGGTTCTGAAAAGCCCCAGCATTTT	CASSQEWGGSEKPQHF
TRBV20-1	many	-	TRBJ1-2	TGCAGTGCTACAGAGTCCAACTATGGCTACACCTTC	CSATESNYGYTF
TRBV5-1	few	-	TRBJ2-7	TGCGCCAGCAGCTTGGCCGGGGAGGTCGACGAGCAGTACTTC	CASSLAGEVDEQYF
TRBV10-3	-	-	TRBJ2-3	TGTGCCATCAATACCCTCTTGACAGATACGCAGTATTTT	CAINTLLTDTQYF
TRBV7-9	few	-	TRBJ2-5	TGTGCCAGCAGTCACGGGGGGACAGCCGAGACCCAGTACTTC	CASSHGGTAETQYF
TRBV20-1	many	-	TRBJ2-6	TGCAGTGCTAGCCGGGACGGGGGCTTGCCTGGGGCCAACGTCCTGACTTTC	CSASRDGGLPGANVLTF
TRBV3-1	few	-	TRBJ1-6	TGTGCCAGCAGCCTGAGAGACTCCGGTCGTGGGGAGTCACCCCTCCACTTT	CASSLRDSGRGESPLHF
TRBV20-1	few	TRBD2	TRBJ2-1	TGCAGTGCTGAATCTAGCGGGGGGCCGTTTGGGTCCTACAATGAGCAGTTCTTC	CSAESSGGPFGSYNEQFF
TRBV7-2	-	-	TRBJ1-5	TGTGCCAGCAGCTTAGCGGCGGGGGTGGTGAGCAATCAGCCCCAGCATTTT	CASSLAAGVVSNQPQHF
TRBV5-1	-	-	TRBJ2-7	TGCGCCAGCAGCTTGGAGGAGGTCTCCTACGAGCAGTACTTC	CASSLEEVSYEQYF
TRBV7-2	-	TRBD2	TRBJ2-5	TGTGCCAGCAGCTTAGGAGCCAGACTAGCGGGGGGAGAGACCCAGTACTTC	CASSLGARLAGGETQYF
TRBV29-1	-	-	TRBJ2-2	TGCAGCGTTGGGAACTCGCTCCAGGTGGACACCGGGGAGCTGTTTTTT	CSVGNSLQVDTGELFF
TRBV20-1	many	-	TRBJ2-1	TGCAGTGCTAGAGAGAGGGGGGCTGGGAATGAGCAGTTCTTC	CSARERGAGNEQFF